Presented here are 24 T cell receptor beta chains from one specimen sequenced in a study of tumor-infiltrating lymphocytes in primary liver carcinoma. Using a constant-region primer together with ProtoScript II reverse transcriptase, TCR beta cDNA was made from roughly 540 ng of total RNA. Slightly modified ARM-PCR served as the procedure for the TCR beta libraries. These libraries came from three rounds of nested multiplex PCR. The first two PCR rounds used TRBV1-TRBV30 forward primers with a C-beta reverse primer, 9 to 10 cycles each. Each CDR3 protein is one row after TCRdb ran MiXCR on the multiplex PCR reads. The sample shows 90,000 to 100,000 distinct CDR3 sequences, roughly 69% of them seen only once. Scientists recovered RNA and DNA together from around 18-30 mg of unsorted bulk tissue. Sequenced sample: liver tumor tissue from sampling region 5. The subset was: tumor region T5, tumor centre. These TCRs come from a woman aged 60-75 years with primary liver carcinoma and hepatitis B virus infection.

A single count supports this clonotype. A junction boundary mismatches the germline segment, possibly from a read error. The rearrangement joins TRBV7-9 to TRBJ2-1; TRBD1 is a possible D gene (5 bases). The V gene's germline CDR1 is SEHNR and CDR2 FQNEAQ (reference sequence). This CDR3 is 15 amino acids long. In DNA, the CDR3 is TGTGTCAGCAGCCTGGGCTCAGGGCACTACAATGAGCAGTTCTTC. It encodes CVSSLGSGHYNEQFF.

The V and J genes are TRBV15 and TRBJ1-2; weak D call: TRBD1 (5 bases). The CDR3 covers 13 residues. Germline CDR1 reads LNHNV; CDR2 reads YYDKDF (reference sequence). V was trimmed by 4 bases and J by 4 bases, leaving 10 bases between them. CDR3 protein: CATSTRDLYGYTF. The CDR3 bases are TGTGCCACCAGCACCCGGGACCTCTATGGCTACACCTTC. Complete variable domain (other parts from reference TRBV15 and TRBJ1-2): DAMVIQNPRYQVTQFGKPVTLSCSQTLNHNVMYWYQQKSSQAPKLLFHYYDKDFNNEADTPDNFQSRRPNTSFCFLDIRSPGLGDTAMYLCATSTRDLYGYTFGSGTRLTVV.

About this clonotype: This sequence may be a read error, since a much larger clone differs from it by one base. The chain recombines TRBV11-2 with TRBJ2-7; D unresolved. The CDR3 has 15 residues. Germline CDR1 reads SGHAT; CDR2 reads FQNNGV. CDR3 nucleotides: TGTCCCAGCAGCTCCGGACGGCTTTACGCGCGCGAGCAGTACTTC. Amino acids: CPSSSGRLYAREQYF.

As regards this clonotype: This may be a read error: a much more frequent sequence differs by one nucleotide. This sequence joins TRBV30 and TRBJ2-7; 9 bases match TRBD1. The end of the DNA aligns better with TRBJ2-1, so the J call may be wrong. This CDR3 contains 14 residues. Germline CDR1 is GTSNPN and CDR2 is SVGIG (reference sequence). The CDR3 DNA is TGTGCCTGGAGAAAGACAGGGGGAGGCTACGAGCAGTTCTTC. Protein product: CAWRKTGGGYEQFF.

This clonotype was counted many times. The chain joins TRBV7-9 to TRBJ2-1; possible D gene TRBD1, 5 bases. The CDR3 runs 14 residues. The V gene lost 1 base and the J gene lost 2 bases, with 6 bases spanning the gap. The germline CDR1 and CDR2 sequences are SEHNR and FQNEAQ (reference sequence). For the CDR3, the DNA is TGTGCCAGCAGCTTAGAGGGGACCTACAATGAGCAGTTCTTC. Residues: CASSLEGTYNEQFF.

The table lists this clonotype with many counts. DNA for the CDR3: TGTGCCAGCAGTGGACTAGCGGGAAGGGCGTATAATGAGCAGTTCTTC. Translating gives CASSGLAGRAYNEQFF. The chain couples TRBV28 to TRBJ2-1; 12 bases line up with TRBD2. The V and J ends lost 5 bases and 7 bases, in that order; junction bases with no gene match: 9. CDR3 length: 16 amino acids. The germline gives CDR1 MDHEN, CDR2 SYDVKM.

This clonotype was seen at least ten times. The chain employs TRBV5-6 and TRBJ2-7; D is uncertain. Germline values: CDR1 SGHDT, CDR2 YYEEEE. The CDR3 sequence is 16 residues long. V shed 1 base and J shed 0 bases, with 14 bases lying between them. The CDR3 is CASSLFFMTVSYEQYF. CDR3 bases: TGTGCCAGCAGCTTGTTTTTTATGACGGTCTCCTACGAGCAGTACTTC.

Concerning this clonotype itself: Compared with germline, one end of the junction differs, possibly owing to a read error. V gene TRBV11-1 combines with J gene TRBJ2-7, with D possibly matching TRBD2 (6 bases). The germline V gene encodes CDR1 SGHAT and CDR2 FQDESV (reference sequence). The CDR3 covers 15 residues. The CDR3 is CACSPRTAGLREQYF. In DNA form, the CDR3 reads TGTGCCTGCAGCCCTCGAACTGCAGGACTACGCGAGCAGTACTTC.

Concerning this clonotype itself: The conserved phenylalanine or tryptophan normally closing the CDR3 is absent here, so this likely arose from a read error. The J gene is TRBJ2-5, the V gene TRBV5-4; weak D call: TRBD2 (5 bases). The CDR3 runs to 15 residues. V lost 4 bases, J lost 5 bases, and 18 bases lay in between. Per germline, CDR1 SGHNT and CDR2 YYREEE (reference sequence). The chain's CDR3 is CASSACGGGKETQYL. The CDR3 bases are TGTGCCAGCAGCGCCTGTGGAGGCGGAAAGGAGACCCAGTACCTC.

This clonotype was recorded at least ten times. The chain combines TRBV6-6 with TRBJ2-7; D gene unclear. V was shortened by 0 bases and J by 4 bases, with 10 bases between the two germline ends. The germline V gene has CDR1 MNHNY and CDR2 SVGAGI (reference sequence). This CDR3 is 14 amino acids long. Written as DNA, the CDR3 is TGTGCCAGCAGTTACTCGGGGTCTCGGTACGAGCAGTACTTC. Translation gives CASSYSGSRYEQYF.

This chain joins TRBV11-3 and TRBJ2-1, with a weak D call TRBD2 (6 bases). The V end was cut by 5 bases, the J end by 11 bases, with 19 bases between. Germline V lookup: CDR1 SGHNT, CDR2 YENEEA. CDR3 length: 14 amino acids. The CDR3 region has the DNA TGTGCCAGCAGCCCTCGACTAGAGGGAAATAAGCAGTTCTTC. It yields the protein CASSPRLEGNKQFF.

This clonotype was seen at least ten times. The chain couples TRBV14 to TRBJ2-2, with 13 bases lining up with TRBD2. V lost 4 bases, J lost 7 bases, and 6 bases stayed unmatched. The CDR3 is 16 residues long. CDR1 is SGHDN, CDR2 FVKESK, per germline. This CDR3 is CASSRTSGRWSGELFF. The DNA for the CDR3 is TGTGCCAGCAGCCGGACTAGCGGGAGATGGAGCGGGGAGCTGTTTTTT.

This clonotype has more than one count but fewer than ten. This may be a read error: a much more frequent sequence differs by one nucleotide. J is TRBJ2-1 and V is TRBV6-1; D is undetermined. CDR1 is MNHNS, CDR2 SASEGT, per germline. The CDR3 has 16 residues. CDR3 sequence (DNA): TGTGCCAGCAGTGAAGCGCTTACTCGTTCCTACGATGAGCAGTTCTTC. This translates into CASSEALTRSYDEQFF.

The genes are TRBV29-1 and TRBJ2-7; D gene ambiguous. V was pared by 4 bases and J by 7 bases, with 17 bases between. The CDR3 is made up of 13 amino acids. CDR1 and CDR2 from the germline V gene are SQVTM and ANQGSEA. Here the CDR3 reads CSVGDLQTHEQYF. In nucleotides, the CDR3 is TGCAGCGTTGGAGACCTGCAAACCCATGAGCAGTACTTC.

To note about this clonotype: At one boundary the junction diverges from the germline segment, which might be a read error. The genes are TRBV11-3 and TRBJ2-1; D ambiguous. Germline assignment: CDR1 SGHNT and CDR2 YENEEA. This CDR3 has 12 amino acids. The CDR3 here is CASYLISPPLDF. CDR3 coding DNA: TGTGCCAGCTACCTCATTAGCCCCCCCCTGGATTTC. The full variable domain, rest sourced from reference TRBV11-3 and TRBJ2-1, is EAGVVQSPRYKIIEKKQPVAFWCNPISGHNTLYWYLQNLGQGPELLIRYENEEAVDDSQLPKDRFSAERLKGVDSTLKIQPAELGDSAVYLCASYLISPPLDFGPGTRLTVL.

This chain joins TRBV11-2 and TRBJ2-7; D possibly corresponds to TRBD1 (5 bases). The CDR3 has 16 amino acids. Trimming pared 0 bases from V and 4 bases from J, leaving 16 bases between. CDR1 is SGHAT and CDR2 is FQNNGV in the germline V gene. CDR3 DNA sequence: TGTGCCAGCAGCTTAGATCTTGCTGGGGCCCCATACGAGCAGTACTTC. Amino acid sequence: CASSLDLAGAPYEQYF.

The chain joins TRBV20-1 to TRBJ1-5; tentatively, D is TRBD1 (5 bases). CDR3 size: 14 residues. In germline, CDR1 is DFQATT, CDR2 SNEGSKA (reference sequence). V shed 3 bases and J shed 3 bases, with 12 bases lying between them. CDR3 nucleotides: TGCAGTGCTAGTCGGACACAAACCAATCAGCCCCAGCATTTT. Protein sequence: CSASRTQTNQPQHF.

The V call is TRBV6-1, the J call TRBJ1-2; D is undetermined. The CDR3 is 15 residues long. Trimming removed 2 bases from V and 5 bases from J, with 15 bases in between. The germline gives CDR1 MNHNS, CDR2 SASEGT. For the CDR3, the DNA is TGTGCCAGCAGTGAAATTCCACATGATCTTTATGGCTACACCTTC. Its translation: CASSEIPHDLYGYTF.

The rearrangement joins TRBV6-1 to TRBJ1-1; D not certain. This CDR3 comprises 11 residues. Germline CDR1 is MNHNS and CDR2 is SASEGT. Trimming removed 7 bases from V and 1 base from J, with 4 bases in between. CDR3 amino acids: CASKQNTEAFF. Here the CDR3 DNA reads TGTGCCAGCAAACAGAACACTGAAGCTTTCTTT.

In its sample, this clonotype was seen a few times. This chain joins TRBV11-2 and TRBJ2-1, with D perhaps TRBD2 (6 bases). Germline loops: CDR1 SGHAT, CDR2 FQNNGV. The CDR3 sequence is 15 residues long. CDR3 residues: CVSSFLAYRIGEQFF. CDR3 DNA: TGTGTCAGTAGCTTTCTAGCGTATAGGATAGGGGAGCAGTTCTTC.

With respect to this clonotype: A read error may account for a junction end that differs from germline. Written as DNA, the CDR3 is TGTGCCAGCAGCCCGCGACTAGCGGGAGACTACAACGAGGAGTTATTC. Translated, it gives CASSPRLAGDYNEELF. The rearrangement joins TRBV11-3 to TRBJ2-1; 12 positions match TRBD2. Germline V gene data show CDR1 as SGHNT and CDR2 as YENEEA. The CDR3 is 16 residues long.

Note on this clonotype: The junction departs from germline at one end; a sequencing error may be responsible. This chain links TRBV11-3 with TRBJ2-1, with D perhaps matching TRBD1 or TRBD2 (6 bases each). The CDR3 loop spans 13 amino acids. From germline, CDR1 is SGHNT and CDR2 YENEEA. The DNA of the CDR3 is TGCGCCAGCAGTGCCGGGGGCTACAATGAGCGGTTCTTT. It encodes CASSAGGYNERFF. The full variable domain, its missing parts supplied by reference TRBV11-3 and TRBJ2-1, is EAGVVQSPRYKIIEKKQPVAFWCNPISGHNTLYWYLQNLGQGPELLIRYENEEAVDDSQLPKDRFSAERLKGVDSTLKIQPAELGDSAVYLCASSAGGYNERFFGPGTRLTVL.

About this clonotype: One end of the junction fails to match germline, which may point to a read error. V and J are TRBV20-1 and TRBJ2-6; 12 positions match TRBD1. CDR3 size: 18 residues. Germline V gives CDR1 DFQATT, CDR2 SNEGSKA (reference sequence). The CDR3 loop reads CSARRGTGGLSGANVLAF. CDR3 in DNA: TGCAGTGCTAGACGCGGGACAGGGGGCCTCTCTGGGGCCAACGTCCTGGCTTTC.

A word on this clonotype: At one of its ends the junction is not consistent with the germline gene, which may arise from a read error. The J gene is TRBJ2-3, the V gene TRBV29-1; TRBD2 aligns across 8 bases. The CDR3 is 16 residues long. Germline CDR1 reads SQVTM; CDR2 reads ANQGSEA. CDR3 DNA sequence: TGCAACGTTGAAGATCGTTATTCGACTAGCGAAGATACGCAGTATTTT. This translates into CNVEDRYSTSEDTQYF.